This T cell receptor (beta chain) stems from a study of blood T cell repertoires in COVID-19. Across the study: Sample material is recorded as cDNA or gDNA derived from T cells, B-cell-depleted T cells, or PBMCs.

Trimming removed 0 bases from V and 2 bases from J, with 11 bases in between. Germline V lookup: CDR1 LGHDT, CDR2 YNNKEL (reference sequence). The CDR3 is made up of 15 amino acids. The authors' processing: Reference gene primer amplification in the assay estimated nucleated cell counts. Produced via immunoSEQ multiplex PCR; TCRdb's table is partial and in-frame only. For V, J and clone size, that table is used; D and trimming come from the DNA. The table records hundreds of thousands of clones, about nine tenths of them present only once. The sequencing input was peripheral blood. The receptor was isolated from a woman aged 40 to 49 who had recovered from COVID-19. The V call is TRBV3-1 (or the pseudogene TRBV3-2), the J call TRBJ2-7, with TRBD1 as a possible D gene (6 bases). The CDR3 here is CASSQDPDSAYEQYF. The CDR3 bases are TGTGCCAGCAGCCAAGATCCGGACAGTGCCTACGAGCAGTACTTC.